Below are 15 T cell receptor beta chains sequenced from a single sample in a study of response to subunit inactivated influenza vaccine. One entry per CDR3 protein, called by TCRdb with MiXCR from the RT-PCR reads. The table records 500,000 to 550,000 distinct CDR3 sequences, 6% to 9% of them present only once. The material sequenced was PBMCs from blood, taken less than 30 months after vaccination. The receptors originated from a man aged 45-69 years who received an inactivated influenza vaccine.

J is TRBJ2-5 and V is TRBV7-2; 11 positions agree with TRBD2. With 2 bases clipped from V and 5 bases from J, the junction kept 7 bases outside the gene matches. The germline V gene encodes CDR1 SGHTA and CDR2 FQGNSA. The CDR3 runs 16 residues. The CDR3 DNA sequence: TGTGCCAGCAGCTTAACTAGCGGGAGCACGGGGGAGACCCAGTACTTC. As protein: CASSLTSGSTGETQYF.

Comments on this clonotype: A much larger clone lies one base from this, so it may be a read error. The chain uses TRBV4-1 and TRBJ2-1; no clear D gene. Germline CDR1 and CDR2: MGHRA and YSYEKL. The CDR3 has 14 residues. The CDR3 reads CASSQDSSYKEQFF. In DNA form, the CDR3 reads TGCGCCAGCAGCCAAGATTCCAGCTACAAGGAGCAGTTCTTC.

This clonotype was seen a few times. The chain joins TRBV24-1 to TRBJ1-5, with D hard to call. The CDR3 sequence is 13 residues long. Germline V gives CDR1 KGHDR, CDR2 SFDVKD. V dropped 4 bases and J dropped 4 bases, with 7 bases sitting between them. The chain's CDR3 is CATSETDNQPQHF. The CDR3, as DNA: TGTGCCACCAGTGAGACCGATAATCAGCCCCAGCATTTT.

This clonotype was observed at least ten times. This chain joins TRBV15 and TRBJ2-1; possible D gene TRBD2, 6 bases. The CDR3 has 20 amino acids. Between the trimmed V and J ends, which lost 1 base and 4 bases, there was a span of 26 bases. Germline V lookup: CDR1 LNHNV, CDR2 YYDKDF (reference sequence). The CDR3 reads CATSRGSSGDFVRGYNEQFF. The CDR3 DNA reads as TGTGCCACCAGCAGAGGAAGTAGCGGAGACTTTGTACGAGGGTACAATGAGCAGTTCTTC.

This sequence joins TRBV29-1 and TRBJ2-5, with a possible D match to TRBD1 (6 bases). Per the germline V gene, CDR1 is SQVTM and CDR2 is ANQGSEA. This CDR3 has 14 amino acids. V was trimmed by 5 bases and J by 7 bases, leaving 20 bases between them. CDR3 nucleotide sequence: TGCAGCGTTATATCCCGGACAGTTTACGGGACCCAGTACTTC. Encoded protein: CSVISRTVYGTQYF.

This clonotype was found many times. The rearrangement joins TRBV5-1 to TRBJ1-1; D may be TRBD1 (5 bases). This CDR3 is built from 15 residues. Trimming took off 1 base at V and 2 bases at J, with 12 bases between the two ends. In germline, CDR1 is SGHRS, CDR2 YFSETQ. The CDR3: CASSLTEGRNTEAFF. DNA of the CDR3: TGCGCCAGCAGCTTGACAGAGGGGCGAAACACTGAAGCTTTCTTT.

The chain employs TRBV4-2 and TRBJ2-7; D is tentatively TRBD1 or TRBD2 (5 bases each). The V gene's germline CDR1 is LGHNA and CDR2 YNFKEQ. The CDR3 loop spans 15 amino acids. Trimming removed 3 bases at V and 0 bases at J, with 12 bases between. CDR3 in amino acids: CASSHGRDPSYEQYF. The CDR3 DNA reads TGTGCCAGCAGCCATGGAAGGGACCCCTCCTACGAGCAGTACTTC.

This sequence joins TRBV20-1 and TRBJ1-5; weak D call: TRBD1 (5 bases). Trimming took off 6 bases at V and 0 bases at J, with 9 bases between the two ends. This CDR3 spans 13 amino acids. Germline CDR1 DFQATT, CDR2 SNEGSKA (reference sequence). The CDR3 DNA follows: TGCAGTGCCGGGACTTATAGCAATCAGCCCCAGCATTTT. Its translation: CSAGTYSNQPQHF.

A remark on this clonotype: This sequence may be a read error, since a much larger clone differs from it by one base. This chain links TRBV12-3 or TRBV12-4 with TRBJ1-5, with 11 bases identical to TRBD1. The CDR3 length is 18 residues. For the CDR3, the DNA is TGTGCCAGCAGTTTATTAGGACAGGGGGCGGGAAGCAATCAGCCCCAGAATTTT. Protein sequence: CASSLLGQGAGSNQPQNF.

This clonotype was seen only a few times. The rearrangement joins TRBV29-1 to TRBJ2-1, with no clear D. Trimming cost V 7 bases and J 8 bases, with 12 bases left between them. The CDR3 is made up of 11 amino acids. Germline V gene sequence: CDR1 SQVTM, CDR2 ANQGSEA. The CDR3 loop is CSGLVTDEQFF. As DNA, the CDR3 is TGCAGCGGATTGGTAACGGATGAGCAGTTCTTC.

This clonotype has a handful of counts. CDR3: CAISDLTGTYEQYF. For the CDR3, the DNA is TGTGCCATCAGTGACCTGACAGGGACCTACGAGCAGTACTTC. The chain combines TRBV10-3 with TRBJ2-7; 7 nucleotides match TRBD1. The V gene's germline CDR1 is ENHRY and CDR2 SYGVKD. V shed 3 bases and J 2 bases; nucleotides not matched to a gene: 4. The CDR3 is made up of 14 amino acids.

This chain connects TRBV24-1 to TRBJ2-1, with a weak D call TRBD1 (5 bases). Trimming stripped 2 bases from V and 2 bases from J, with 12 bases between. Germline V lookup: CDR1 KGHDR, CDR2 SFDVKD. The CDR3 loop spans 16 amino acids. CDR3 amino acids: CATSDYQGFAYNEQFF. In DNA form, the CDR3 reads TGTGCCACCAGTGATTATCAGGGCTTTGCCTACAATGAGCAGTTCTTC.

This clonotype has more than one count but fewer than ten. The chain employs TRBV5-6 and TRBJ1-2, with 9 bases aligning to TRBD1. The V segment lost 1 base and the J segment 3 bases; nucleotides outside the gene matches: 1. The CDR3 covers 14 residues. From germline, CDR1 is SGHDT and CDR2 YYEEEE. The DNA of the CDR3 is TGTGCCAGCAGCTTGTGGGACAGGGACTATGGCTACACCTTC. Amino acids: CASSLWDRDYGYTF.

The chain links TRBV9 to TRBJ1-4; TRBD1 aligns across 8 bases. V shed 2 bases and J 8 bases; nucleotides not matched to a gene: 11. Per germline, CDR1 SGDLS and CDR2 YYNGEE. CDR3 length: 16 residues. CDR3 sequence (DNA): TGTGCCAGCAGCGTTGGACAGGGAGGGAAATCAGAAAAACTGTTTTTT. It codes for CASSVGQGGKSEKLFF.

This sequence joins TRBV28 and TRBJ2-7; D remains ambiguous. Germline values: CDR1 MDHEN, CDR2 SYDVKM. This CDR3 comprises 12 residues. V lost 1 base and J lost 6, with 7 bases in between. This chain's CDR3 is CASSLFGREQYF. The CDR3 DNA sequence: TGTGCCAGCAGTTTATTTGGGCGCGAGCAGTACTTC.